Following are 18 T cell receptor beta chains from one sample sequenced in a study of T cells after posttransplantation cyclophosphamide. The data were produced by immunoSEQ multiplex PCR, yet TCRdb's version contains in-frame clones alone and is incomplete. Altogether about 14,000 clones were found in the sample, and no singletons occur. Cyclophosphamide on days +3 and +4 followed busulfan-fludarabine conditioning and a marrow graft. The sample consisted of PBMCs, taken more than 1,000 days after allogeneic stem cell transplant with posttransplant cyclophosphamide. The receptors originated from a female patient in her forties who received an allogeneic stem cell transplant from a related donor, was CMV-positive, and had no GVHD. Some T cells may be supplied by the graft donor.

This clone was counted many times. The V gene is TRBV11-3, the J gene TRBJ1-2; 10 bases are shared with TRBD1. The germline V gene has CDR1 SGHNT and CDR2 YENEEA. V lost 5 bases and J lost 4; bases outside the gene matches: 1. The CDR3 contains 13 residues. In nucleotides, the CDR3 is TGTGCCAGCAGCCGGACAGGGGGCTATGGCTACACCTTC. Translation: CASSRTGGYGYTF.

The DNA of the CDR3 is TGTGCCAGCTCACCACCGCCCAGGGGGTCCAATCAGCCCCAGCATTTT. Translating gives CASSPPPRGSNQPQHF. The chain links TRBV18 to TRBJ1-5; 7 bases are a match to TRBD1. CDR1 and CDR2 (germline): KGHSH, LQKENI. Unmatched junction bases numbered 5, after V lost 0 bases and J lost 3 bases. This CDR3 has 16 amino acids.

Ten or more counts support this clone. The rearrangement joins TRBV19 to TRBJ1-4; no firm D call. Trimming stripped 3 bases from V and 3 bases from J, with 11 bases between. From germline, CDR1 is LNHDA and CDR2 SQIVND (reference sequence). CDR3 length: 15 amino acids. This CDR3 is CASSIRPGSNEKLFF. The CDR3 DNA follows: TGTGCCAGTAGTATTCGGCCGGGGTCTAATGAAAAACTGTTTTTT.

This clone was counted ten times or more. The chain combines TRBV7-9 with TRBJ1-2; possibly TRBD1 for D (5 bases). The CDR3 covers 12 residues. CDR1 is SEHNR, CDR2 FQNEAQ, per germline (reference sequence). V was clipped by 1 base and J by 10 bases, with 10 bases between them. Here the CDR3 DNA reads TGTGCCAGCAGCTTAGAGGCAGGGCCCTACACCTTC. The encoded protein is CASSLEAGPYTF.

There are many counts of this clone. DNA of the CDR3: TGTGCCAGTAGTACGGACAGGGGGAACACCGGGGAGCTGTTTTTT. This gives the protein CASSTDRGNTGELFF. V usage is TRBV19 and J usage is TRBJ2-2, with 9 bases aligning to TRBD1. Trimming at V came to 4 bases and at J to 1 base, leaving 1 base not matched to a gene. Germline loops: CDR1 LNHDA, CDR2 SQIVND (reference sequence). CDR3 length: 15 residues.

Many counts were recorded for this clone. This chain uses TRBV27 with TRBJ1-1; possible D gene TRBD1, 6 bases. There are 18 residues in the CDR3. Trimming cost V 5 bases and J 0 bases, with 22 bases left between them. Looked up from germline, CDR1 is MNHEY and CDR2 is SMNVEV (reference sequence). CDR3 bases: TGTGCCAGCAGTGGGGACATTTTGCAGGACCTCATGAACACTGAAGCTTTCTTT. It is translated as CASSGDILQDLMNTEAFF.

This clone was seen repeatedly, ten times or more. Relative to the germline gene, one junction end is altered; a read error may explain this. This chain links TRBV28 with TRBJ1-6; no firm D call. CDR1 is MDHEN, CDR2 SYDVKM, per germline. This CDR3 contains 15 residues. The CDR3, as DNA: TGTGCCAGCAGTCCATCAACCCTGGTAGAGTCACCCCTCTACTTT. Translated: CASSPSTLVESPLYF.

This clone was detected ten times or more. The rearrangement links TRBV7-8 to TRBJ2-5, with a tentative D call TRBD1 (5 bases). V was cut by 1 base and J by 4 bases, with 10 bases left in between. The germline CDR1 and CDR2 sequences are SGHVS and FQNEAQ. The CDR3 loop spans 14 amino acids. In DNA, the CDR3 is TGTGCCAGCAGCTTAGAACCAGGGATAGAGACCCAGTACTTC. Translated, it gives CASSLEPGIETQYF.

The CDR3 sequence: CASSSNGEGNTEAFF. DNA for the CDR3: TGTGCCAGCTCCTCGAACGGGGAGGGGAACACTGAAGCTTTCTTT. The V gene is TRBV18, the J gene TRBJ1-1, with no clear D. Germline CDR1 reads KGHSH; CDR2 reads LQKENI. Between the trimmed V and J ends, which lost 6 bases and 1 base, there was a span of 15 bases. The CDR3 covers 15 residues.

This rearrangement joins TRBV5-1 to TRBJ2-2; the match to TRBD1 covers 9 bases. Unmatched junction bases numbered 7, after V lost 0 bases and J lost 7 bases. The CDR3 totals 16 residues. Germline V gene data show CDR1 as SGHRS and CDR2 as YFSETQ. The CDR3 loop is CASSLAGQGSVGELFF. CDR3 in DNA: TGCGCCAGCAGCTTGGCGGGACAGGGTTCCGTCGGGGAGCTGTTTTTT.

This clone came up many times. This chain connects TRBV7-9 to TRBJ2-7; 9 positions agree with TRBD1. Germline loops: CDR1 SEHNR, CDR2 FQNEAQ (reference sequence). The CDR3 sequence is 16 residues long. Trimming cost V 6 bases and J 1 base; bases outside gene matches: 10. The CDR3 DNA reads TGTGCCAGCAGTCCAACCGACAGGGGGAGATCCTACGAGCAGTACTTC. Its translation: CASSPTDRGRSYEQYF.

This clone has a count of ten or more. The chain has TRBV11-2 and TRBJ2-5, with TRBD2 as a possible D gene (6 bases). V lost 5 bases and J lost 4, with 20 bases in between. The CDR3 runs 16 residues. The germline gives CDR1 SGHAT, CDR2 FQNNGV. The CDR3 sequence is CASSPIQGGFTETQYF. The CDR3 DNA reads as TGTGCCAGCAGCCCAATACAAGGAGGGTTTACAGAGACCCAGTACTTC.

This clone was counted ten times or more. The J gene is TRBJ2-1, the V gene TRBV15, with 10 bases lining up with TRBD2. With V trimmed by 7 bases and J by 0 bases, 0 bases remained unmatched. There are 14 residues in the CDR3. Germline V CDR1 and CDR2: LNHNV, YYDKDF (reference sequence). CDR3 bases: TGTGCCACCATAGCGGGGGGCTCCTACAATGAGCAGTTCTTC. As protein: CATIAGGSYNEQFF.

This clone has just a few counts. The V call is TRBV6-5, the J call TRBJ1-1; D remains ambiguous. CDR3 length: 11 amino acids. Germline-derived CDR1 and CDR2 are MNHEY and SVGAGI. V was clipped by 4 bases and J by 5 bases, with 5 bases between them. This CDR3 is CASSSGTEAFF. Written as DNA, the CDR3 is TGTGCCAGCAGTTCGGGGACTGAAGCTTTCTTT.

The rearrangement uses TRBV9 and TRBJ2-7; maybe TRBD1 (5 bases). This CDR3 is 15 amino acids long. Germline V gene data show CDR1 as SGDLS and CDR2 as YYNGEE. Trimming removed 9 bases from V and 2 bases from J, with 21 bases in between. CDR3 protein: CAIFFKQETAYEQYF. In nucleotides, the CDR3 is TGTGCCATCTTTTTCAAACAGGAGACGGCCTACGAGCAGTACTTC.

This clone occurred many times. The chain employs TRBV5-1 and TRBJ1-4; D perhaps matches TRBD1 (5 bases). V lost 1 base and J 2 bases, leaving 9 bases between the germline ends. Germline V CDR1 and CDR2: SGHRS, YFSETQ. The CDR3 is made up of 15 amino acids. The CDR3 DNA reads TGCGCCAGCAGCTTGTCGGGGACTACTAATGAAAAACTGTTTTTT. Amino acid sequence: CASSLSGTTNEKLFF.

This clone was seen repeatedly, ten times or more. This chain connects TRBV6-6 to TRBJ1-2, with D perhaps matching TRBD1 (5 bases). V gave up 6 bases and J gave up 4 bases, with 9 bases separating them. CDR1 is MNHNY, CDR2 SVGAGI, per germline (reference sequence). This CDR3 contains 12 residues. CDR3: CASSRGVYGYTF. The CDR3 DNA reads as TGTGCCAGCAGCCGGGGGGTCTATGGCTACACCTTC.

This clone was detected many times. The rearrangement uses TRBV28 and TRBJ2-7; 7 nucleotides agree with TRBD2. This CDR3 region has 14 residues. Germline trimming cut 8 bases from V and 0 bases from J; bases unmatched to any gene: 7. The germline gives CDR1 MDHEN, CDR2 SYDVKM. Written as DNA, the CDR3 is TGTGCCAGCCAGCAGGGAGGGAGCTCCTACGAGCAGTACTTC. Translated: CASQQGGSSYEQYF.